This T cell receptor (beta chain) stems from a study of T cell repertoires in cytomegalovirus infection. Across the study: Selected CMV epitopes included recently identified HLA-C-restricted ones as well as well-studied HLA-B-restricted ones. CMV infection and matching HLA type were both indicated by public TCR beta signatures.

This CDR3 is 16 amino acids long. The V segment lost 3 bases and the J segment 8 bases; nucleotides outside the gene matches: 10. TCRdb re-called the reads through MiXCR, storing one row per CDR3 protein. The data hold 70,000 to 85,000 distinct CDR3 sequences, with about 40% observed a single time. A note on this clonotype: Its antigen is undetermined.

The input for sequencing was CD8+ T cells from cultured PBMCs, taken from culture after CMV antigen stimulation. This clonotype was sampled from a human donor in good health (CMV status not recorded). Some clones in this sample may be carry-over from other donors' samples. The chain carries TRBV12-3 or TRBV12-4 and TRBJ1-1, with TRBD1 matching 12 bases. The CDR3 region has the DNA TGTGCCAGCAGTTTGGGGACAGGGGGCGTCGGACGAGAAGCTTTCTTT. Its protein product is CASSLGTGGVGREAFF.